This TCR beta chain was profiled in a study of blood T cell repertoires in COVID-19. Study information: PBMCs, B-cell-depleted T cells, or T cells were the source of the cDNA or gDNA that made up the material.

Residents of about two dozen US areas, aged about 18 to 95 years, made up the participants. Researchers sorted participants into cohorts using their self-reported clinical history. Exposed participants encountered a COVID-19 case during the 2 weeks preceding study entry. The data were produced by immunoSEQ multiplex PCR, yet TCRdb's version contains in-frame clones alone and is incomplete. Counted here are about 280,000 clones, roughly 80% occurring once; the ten biggest clones make up approximately 5%. Germline assignment: CDR1 SGHNT and CDR2 YYREEE (reference sequence). This CDR3 contains 16 residues. With 0 bases removed from V and 4 bases from J, the gap between germline ends came to 16 bases.

The chain couples TRBV5-4 to TRBJ2-5; perhaps TRBD1 as D (5 bases). Sequences were obtained from PBMCs or T cells enriched from blood (not recorded which). The sequence derives from a man in his forties who had been exposed to COVID-19. DNA of the CDR3: TGTGCCAGCAGCTTGGAAGGAAGGGCAGGGCGAGAGACCCAGTACTTC. Residues: CASSLEGRAGRETQYF. The full variable domain, rest sourced from reference TRBV5-4 and TRBJ2-5, is ETGVTQSPTHLIKTRGQQVTLRCSSQSGHNTVSWYQQALGQGPQFIFQYYREEENGRGNFPPRFSGLQFPNYSSELNVNALELDDSALYLCASSLEGRAGRETQYFGPGTRLLVL.